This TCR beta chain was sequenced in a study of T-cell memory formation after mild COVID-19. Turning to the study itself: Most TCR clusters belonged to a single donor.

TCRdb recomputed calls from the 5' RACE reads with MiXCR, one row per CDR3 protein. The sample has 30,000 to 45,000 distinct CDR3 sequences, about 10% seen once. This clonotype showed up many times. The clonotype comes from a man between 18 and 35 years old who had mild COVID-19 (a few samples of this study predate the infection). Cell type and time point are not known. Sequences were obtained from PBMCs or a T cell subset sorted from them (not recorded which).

The CDR3 nucleotides are TGTGCCAGCTCACCAAAACTAGCGGGGGGAGCCTACGAGCAGTACTTC. This gives the protein CASSPKLAGGAYEQYF. J is TRBJ2-7 and V is TRBV18, with 12 bases aligning to TRBD2. Germline assignment: CDR1 KGHSH and CDR2 LQKENI. CDR3 size: 16 residues. V was pared by 2 bases and J by 2 bases, with 4 bases of the junction left unmatched. Complete variable domain (other parts from reference TRBV18 and TRBJ2-7): NAGVMQNPRHLVRRRGQEARLRCSPMKGHSHVYWYRQLPEEGLKFMVYLQKENIIDESGMPKERFSAEFPKEGPSILRIQQVVRGDSAAYFCASSPKLAGGAYEQYFGPGTRLTVT.